This T cell receptor (beta chain) derives from a study of blood T cell repertoires in COVID-19. The wider study: Sample material is recorded as cDNA or gDNA derived from T cells, B-cell-depleted T cells, or PBMCs.

Trimming took 7 bases from V and 7 from J, leaving 10 bases between them. CDR1 is LNHDA, CDR2 SQIVND, per germline (reference sequence). This CDR3 contains 11 residues. This clone was seen only once. This table comes from immunoSEQ multiplex PCR, and its TCRdb copy is limited to in-frame clones, with some not included. The top ten hold 1.5% of the sample, which has roughly 300,000 clones, 87% seen once. The rearrangement uses TRBV19 and TRBJ2-5, with TRBD1 as a possible D gene (5 bases). The sequence came from a middle-aged woman who had recovered from COVID-19. Sequencing was performed on peripheral blood. In nucleotides, the CDR3 is TGTGCCAGTATAGGGGATGGGACCCAGTACTTC. This translates into CASIGDGTQYF. Full variable domain (remainder filled in from reference TRBV19 and TRBJ2-5): DGGITQSPKYLFRKEGQNVTLSCEQNLNHDAMYWYRQDPGQGLRLIYYSQIVNDFQKGDIAEGYSVSREKKESFPLTVTSAQKNPTAFYLCASIGDGTQYFGPGTRLLVL.